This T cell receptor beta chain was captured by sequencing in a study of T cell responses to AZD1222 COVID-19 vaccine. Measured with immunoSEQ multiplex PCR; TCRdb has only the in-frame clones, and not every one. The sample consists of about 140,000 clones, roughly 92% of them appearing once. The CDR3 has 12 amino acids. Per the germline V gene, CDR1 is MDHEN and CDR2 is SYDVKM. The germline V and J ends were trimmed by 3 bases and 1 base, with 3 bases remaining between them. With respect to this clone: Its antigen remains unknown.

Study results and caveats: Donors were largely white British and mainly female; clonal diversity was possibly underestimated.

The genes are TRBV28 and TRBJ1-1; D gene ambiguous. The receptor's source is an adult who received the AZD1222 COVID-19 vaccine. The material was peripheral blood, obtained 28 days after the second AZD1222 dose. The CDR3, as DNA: TGTGCCAGCAGTTTTCAGAACACTGAAGCTTTCTTT. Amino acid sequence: CASSFQNTEAFF.